Following are 18 T cell receptor beta chains from one sample sequenced in a study of blood T cell repertoires in COVID-19. TCRdb's copy holds only in-frame clones and misses some; the assay was immunoSEQ multiplex PCR. The sample records fewer than 85,000 clones, 70% to 90% being singletons. The specimen was peripheral blood. These receptors came from a woman aged 55-69 years with acute or convalescent COVID-19.

A single count supports this clone. V usage is TRBV4-1 and J usage is TRBJ2-3, with D perhaps TRBD1 (6 bases). Trimming took off 6 bases at V and 1 base at J, with 11 bases between the two ends. Germline V gene lookup returns CDR1 MGHRA and CDR2 YSYEKL. The CDR3 has 14 amino acids. The CDR3 region has the DNA TGCGCCAGCAGTAGGGGGTATGGCACAGATACGCAGTATTTT. It yields the protein CASSRGYGTDTQYF.

This clone appeared once. The gene calls are TRBV30 and TRBJ2-2, with TRBD1 identical over 9 bases. The length of the CDR3 is 15 residues. Germline lookup yields CDR1 GTSNPN and CDR2 SVGIG (reference sequence). V was clipped by 2 bases and J by 5 bases; unmatched bases: 6. CDR3 amino acids: CAWSSGQGRTGELFF. CDR3 coding DNA: TGTGCCTGGAGTTCCGGACAGGGGAGGACCGGGGAGCTGTTTTTT.

The V call is TRBV25-1, the J call TRBJ2-1; 9 bases are a match to TRBD1. This CDR3 is 16 amino acids long. V dropped 3 bases and J dropped 4; count of bases not matched to a gene: 7. Per the germline V gene, CDR1 is MGHDK and CDR2 is SYGVNS. CDR3 sequence: CASSEAGTGSYNEQFF. The CDR3 nucleotides read TGTGCCAGCAGTGAGGCTGGGACAGGGAGTTACAATGAGCAGTTCTTC.

This clone was observed a single time. The rearrangement uses TRBV6-5 and TRBJ1-5; D may be TRBD1 (5 bases). The V gene's germline CDR1 is MNHEY and CDR2 SVGAGI. The V end was cut by 9 bases, the J end by 1 base, with 13 bases between. This CDR3 is 14 amino acids long. The CDR3 sequence: CASIRERSNQPQHF. In nucleotides, the CDR3 is TGTGCCAGTATCAGGGAAAGAAGCAATCAGCCCCAGCATTTT.

The chain joins TRBV7-2 to TRBJ1-4, with D perhaps matching TRBD1 (6 bases). Germline V gene lookup returns CDR1 SGHTA and CDR2 FQGNSA. CDR3 length: 14 amino acids. The ends were cut back, 2 bases at V and 6 bases at J, with 10 bases in the middle. CDR3 region: CASSLSGAHEKLFF. As DNA, the CDR3 is TGTGCCAGCAGCTTATCAGGGGCTCATGAAAAACTGTTTTTT.

CDR3 in amino acids: CASSFSSGELFF. DNA of the CDR3: TGTGCCAGCAGTTTCTCTTCGGGGGAGCTGTTTTTT. V usage is TRBV28 and J usage is TRBJ2-2, with unresolved D. The CDR3 covers 12 residues. The ends were cut back, 3 bases at V and 8 bases at J, with 7 bases in the middle. Germline lookup yields CDR1 MDHEN and CDR2 SYDVKM.

This rearrangement joins TRBV5-5 to TRBJ2-5; D possibly corresponds to TRBD1 (6 bases). CDR3 length: 14 residues. V lost 4 bases, J lost 2 bases, and 12 bases lay in between. CDR1 is SGHKS, CDR2 YYEKEE, per germline (reference sequence). CDR3 residues: CASSSRQEQETQYF. The CDR3 coding sequence is TGTGCCAGCAGCAGCCGACAGGAACAAGAGACCCAGTACTTC.

This clone turned up a few times. The chain links TRBV11-2 to TRBJ1-1; D possibly corresponds to TRBD1 (6 bases). V was trimmed by 3 bases and J by 7 bases, leaving 15 bases between them. CDR3 length: 14 amino acids. Germline V gene lookup returns CDR1 SGHAT and CDR2 FQNNGV. CDR3 DNA: TGTGCCAGCAGCTTCACACTGGACAGTCATGAAGCTTTCTTT. Translation gives CASSFTLDSHEAFF.

This clone was found a few times. The rearrangement links TRBV3-1 (or the pseudogene TRBV3-2) to TRBJ1-2; D remains ambiguous. Trimming left V 0 bases short and J 4 bases short, with 9 bases between. Germline CDR1 is LGHDT and CDR2 is YNNKEL (reference sequence). CDR3 length equals 14 residues. DNA for the CDR3: TGTGCCAGCAGCCAAGATCAGGCTTTCTATGGCTACACCTTC. Residues: CASSQDQAFYGYTF.

This clone was recorded a few times. Additional DNA sequences in this sample encode the identical CDR3. The CDR3 region has the DNA TGTGCCAGCAGTTACCGGGGTACCGGGGAGCTGTTTTTT. This sequence encodes CASSYRGTGELFF. The V gene is TRBV6-2 or TRBV6-3, the J gene TRBJ2-2; D perhaps matches TRBD2 (5 bases). The length of the CDR3 is 13 residues. Trimming removed 2 bases from V and 5 bases from J, with 6 bases in between. Germline V gives CDR1 MNHEY, CDR2 SVGEGT.

V usage is TRBV12-3 or TRBV12-4 and J usage is TRBJ1-1; weak D call: TRBD1 (5 bases). V lost 6 bases to trimming and J lost 3 bases, with 11 bases between them. The CDR3 covers 13 residues. The CDR3 region is CASRVRGYTEAFF. CDR3 nucleotides: TGTGCCAGCAGGGTTAGGGGTTACACTGAAGCTTTCTTT.

V and J are TRBV6-5 and TRBJ1-5; D perhaps matches TRBD1 (5 bases). Trimming pared 5 bases from V and 7 bases from J, leaving 12 bases between. Germline V lookup: CDR1 MNHEY, CDR2 SVGAGI. The CDR3 is made up of 13 amino acids. The CDR3 protein is CASSRDRKQPQHF. In nucleotides, the CDR3 is TGTGCCAGCAGTCGCGACAGAAAACAGCCCCAGCATTTT.

V is TRBV5-1 and J is TRBJ2-5; 8 bases are a match to TRBD2. The germline CDR1 and CDR2 sequences are SGHRS and YFSETQ. Losses at the gene ends were 6 bases for V and 5 bases for J; bases not matched to a gene: 15. The CDR3 covers 16 residues. CDR3 protein: CASIRGGSTEAETQYF. In DNA form, the CDR3 reads TGCGCCAGCATCCGGGGGGGGAGCACAGAAGCGGAGACCCAGTACTTC. Variable domain in full (rest from reference TRBV5-1 and TRBJ2-5): KAGVTQTPRYLIKTRGQQVTLSCSPISGHRSVSWYQQTPGQGLQFLFEYFSETQRNKGNFPGRFSGRQFSNSRSEMNVSTLELGDSALYLCASIRGGSTEAETQYFGPGTRLLVL.

The chain employs TRBV5-1 and TRBJ2-1; 9 nucleotides align to TRBD2. The CDR3 extends over 15 amino acids. Germline values: CDR1 SGHRS, CDR2 YFSETQ. Trimming at V came to 0 bases and at J to 6 bases, leaving 4 bases not matched to a gene. The CDR3 spells CASSLEAGGVNEQFF. The CDR3 region has the DNA TGCGCCAGCAGCTTGGAAGCGGGGGGCGTCAATGAGCAGTTCTTC.

J is TRBJ1-5 and V is TRBV9; unclear D gene. V dropped 1 base and J dropped 4 bases, with 6 bases sitting between them. CDR1 is SGDLS, CDR2 YYNGEE, per germline. This CDR3 region has 13 residues. CDR3 nucleotides: TGTGCCAGCAGCGTATGGCCGAATCAGCCCCAGCATTTT. Its protein product is CASSVWPNQPQHF.

The rearrangement links TRBV6-5 to TRBJ1-5; D possibly corresponds to TRBD1 (5 bases). This CDR3 comprises 14 residues. The V and J ends lost 5 bases and 3 bases respectively, with 11 bases between them. Per germline, CDR1 MNHEY and CDR2 SVGAGI. The CDR3 protein is CASSIAGNNQPQHF. The CDR3 DNA sequence: TGTGCCAGCAGTATCGCAGGGAACAATCAGCCCCAGCATTTT.

The genes are TRBV6-6 and TRBJ2-1, with TRBD2 matching over 9 bases. Germline loops: CDR1 MNHNY, CDR2 SVGAGI (reference sequence). Losses at the gene ends were 5 bases for V and 7 bases for J; bases not matched to a gene: 9. This CDR3 contains 15 residues. As DNA, the CDR3 is TGTGCCAGCAGTGATGCGCTAGCGGGGCTAAATGAGCAGTTCTTC. The encoded protein is CASSDALAGLNEQFF.

The chain is built from TRBV27 and TRBJ2-7, with TRBD2 matching 7 bases. The germline V gene has CDR1 MNHEY and CDR2 SMNVEV (reference sequence). This CDR3 has 16 amino acids. V shed 6 bases and J 1 base; nucleotides not matched to a gene: 12. For the CDR3, the DNA is TGTGCCAGCAGATGGGGGGGGAGTACGTCGTCCTACGAGCAGTACTTC. Its translation is CASRWGGSTSSYEQYF.